What follows are 26 T cell receptor beta chains derived from one specimen sequenced in a study of CD8+CD57+ T cells in acquired aplastic anemia. Profiling that covered TCR beta VDJ and CDR3 relied on genomic DNA as its template. TCRdb re-called the reads with MiXCR, one entry per CDR3 protein. The sample has 180,000 or so distinct CDR3 sequences; over 40% are singletons. Only patients with CD8+CD57+ cell expansion on flow cytometry were chosen for sequencing. Sequencing input: sorted CD4+, CD8+, or CD8+CD57+ T cells (not recorded which) from PBMCs. The receptors were gathered from a human donor with aplastic anemia.

This clonotype was counted ten times or more. V gene TRBV5-1 combines with J gene TRBJ1-5; D is uncertain. Germline assignment: CDR1 SGHRS and CDR2 YFSETQ. V shed 1 base and J shed 4 bases, with 6 bases lying between them. CDR3 length: 13 amino acids. The CDR3 is CASSLSTNQPQHF. The CDR3 region has the DNA TGCGCCAGCAGCTTGTCTACTAATCAGCCCCAGCATTTT.

This clonotype showed up just a few times. The chain joins TRBV7-9 to TRBJ2-7, with D perhaps TRBD1 (5 bases). This CDR3 spans 12 amino acids. V dropped 6 bases and J dropped 3 bases, with 9 bases sitting between them. CDR1 is SEHNR and CDR2 is FQNEAQ in the germline V gene (reference sequence). The CDR3 region has the DNA TGTGCCAGCAGTTCACAGGACTACGAGCAGTACTTC. Protein sequence: CASSSQDYEQYF.

The CDR3, as DNA: TGTGCCAGCAGCTCGGCTAGCGGCTCCTACAATGAGCAGTACTTC. Translating gives CASSSASGSYNEQYF. The gene calls are TRBV12-3 or TRBV12-4 and TRBJ2-7; TRBD2 aligns across 7 bases. Germline trimming cut 6 bases from V and 7 bases from J; bases unmatched to any gene: 15. The CDR3 is 15 amino acids.

The chain has TRBV4-2 and TRBJ2-2; 10 bases map to TRBD1. Trimming took 4 bases from V and 3 from J; bases not matched to a gene: 8. CDR3 length: 17 residues. Germline CDR1 reads LGHNA; CDR2 reads YNFKEQ. CDR3 loop: CASSPPGTGAYTGELFF. DNA for the CDR3: TGTGCCAGCAGCCCACCAGGGACAGGGGCCTACACCGGGGAGCTGTTTTTT.

This clonotype was seen ten or more times. The chain carries TRBV6-6 and TRBJ2-1; the match to TRBD1 covers 10 bases. Germline CDR1 reads MNHNY; CDR2 reads SVGAGI (reference sequence). This CDR3 comprises 13 residues. V lost 8 bases and J lost 5; bases outside the gene matches: 3. The CDR3 coding sequence is TGTGCCAGCTTAGGGACAGGGGACAATGAGCAGTTCTTC. Translated: CASLGTGDNEQFF.

CDR3 DNA sequence: TGTGCCACCAGCAGAGGTGGGTGGACTGAAGCTTTCTTT. Translated: CATSRGGWTEAFF. The V call is TRBV15, the J call TRBJ1-1; D is undetermined. Germline V lookup: CDR1 LNHNV, CDR2 YYDKDF (reference sequence). Trimming pared 1 base from V and 5 bases from J, leaving 8 bases between. This CDR3 region has 13 residues.

Ten or more counts support this clonotype. V is TRBV3-1 and J is TRBJ1-6; tentative D call: TRBD1 (5 bases). The length of the CDR3 is 14 residues. V dropped 4 bases and J dropped 9 bases, with 13 bases sitting between them. Looked up from germline, CDR1 is LGHDT and CDR2 is YNNKEL (reference sequence). CDR3 loop: CASSRGPGTSPLHF. The CDR3 bases are TGTGCCAGCAGCCGAGGTCCAGGGACTTCACCCCTCCACTTT.

In this sample, this clonotype turned up a few times. V and J are TRBV18 and TRBJ2-3, with TRBD2 as a possible D gene (5 bases). The CDR3 is 15 amino acids. The germline V gene encodes CDR1 KGHSH and CDR2 LQKENI. Trimming pared 3 bases from V and 6 bases from J, leaving 16 bases between. The CDR3 here is CASSPRGAGGDTQYF. The DNA of the CDR3 is TGTGCCAGCTCACCTCGAGGCGCGGGCGGGGATACGCAGTATTTT.

This clonotype was recorded many times. The rearrangement uses TRBV5-4 and TRBJ1-3, with D maybe TRBD1 (5 bases). V was shortened by 0 bases and J by 4 bases, with 11 bases between the two germline ends. The CDR3 covers 15 residues. Germline V gives CDR1 SGHNT, CDR2 YYREEE (reference sequence). DNA for the CDR3: TGTGCCAGCAGCTTGGATCGTAGGACAGGAAACACCATATATTTT. It translates to CASSLDRRTGNTIYF.

This chain links TRBV7-2 with TRBJ1-2, with a tentative D call TRBD1 (6 bases). CDR1 and CDR2 (germline): SGHTA, FQGNSA. The CDR3 has 15 amino acids. Between the trimmed V and J ends, which lost 7 bases and 1 base, there was a span of 16 bases. CDR3 coding DNA: TGTGCCAGCAACGTGGGGGGGGCTTTTAACTATGGCTACACCTTC. Protein: CASNVGGAFNYGYTF.

The chain employs TRBV11-2 and TRBJ1-3; 10 positions match TRBD1. This CDR3 has 18 amino acids. Germline V gene data show CDR1 as SGHAT and CDR2 as FQNNGV. The V and J ends lost 3 bases and 0 bases, in that order; junction bases with no gene match: 8. CDR3 region: CASSFVPGQGISGNTIYF. In DNA form, the CDR3 reads TGTGCCAGCAGCTTTGTCCCGGGACAGGGGATCTCTGGAAACACCATATATTTT.

The V and J genes are TRBV11-2 and TRBJ1-6; 7 bases are a match to TRBD1. Germline-derived CDR1 and CDR2 are SGHAT and FQNNGV. The CDR3 contains 19 residues. With V trimmed by 2 bases and J by 3 bases, 13 bases remained unmatched. The CDR3 loop is CASSLRIKTGKNYNSPLHF. The CDR3 DNA follows: TGTGCCAGCAGCTTACGGATTAAGACAGGGAAAAACTATAATTCACCCCTCCACTTT.

This clonotype was counted ten times or more. The chain couples TRBV7-8 to TRBJ2-5, with D perhaps assigned TRBD1 or TRBD2 (6 bases each). From germline, CDR1 is SGHVS and CDR2 FQNEAQ. This CDR3 spans 13 amino acids. V was shortened by 7 bases and J by 5 bases, with 14 bases between the two germline ends. The CDR3 spells CASNYRAGETQYF. CDR3 nucleotides: TGTGCCAGCAATTACAGGGCGGGGGAGACCCAGTACTTC.

V usage is TRBV15 and J usage is TRBJ2-2; D not certain. This CDR3 comprises 14 residues. The germline V and J ends were trimmed by 3 bases and 1 base, with 6 bases remaining between them. Germline V gives CDR1 LNHNV, CDR2 YYDKDF (reference sequence). In DNA form, the CDR3 reads TGTGCCACCAGCAGTGGCAGGAACACCGGGGAGCTGTTTTTT. Translation gives CATSSGRNTGELFF.

The genes are TRBV7-9 and TRBJ2-6; D gene uncertain. The V end lost 10 bases, the J end lost 0 bases, and 4 bases lay between the germline ends. The length of the CDR3 is 12 residues. Germline CDR1 reads SEHNR; CDR2 reads FQNEAQ (reference sequence). In DNA form, the CDR3 reads TGTGCCATCCTCTCTGGGGCCAACGTCCTGACTTTC. This codes for CAILSGANVLTF.

The table lists this clonotype with many counts. Here the CDR3 DNA reads TGCAGTCCAAGACACCCGCCCCATAATTCACCCCTCCACTTT. Protein sequence: CSPRHPPHNSPLHF. The rearrangement links TRBV20-1 to TRBJ1-6; the D is unclear. V lost 8 bases and J lost 5, with 16 bases in between. From germline, CDR1 is DFQATT and CDR2 SNEGSKA (reference sequence). This CDR3 has 14 residues.

The chain combines TRBV9 with TRBJ1-4, with 8 bases fitting TRBD1. V shed 1 base and J 7 bases; nucleotides not matched to a gene: 9. The germline gives CDR1 SGDLS, CDR2 YYNGEE. This CDR3 comprises 16 residues. The CDR3 loop is CASSVTGRTGSEKLFF. Written as DNA, the CDR3 is TGTGCCAGCAGCGTAACGGGCCGGACAGGGAGTGAAAAACTGTTTTTT.

The chain carries TRBV9 and TRBJ1-5; D ambiguous. The germline V and J ends were trimmed by 0 bases and 4 bases, with 5 bases remaining between them. CDR3 length equals 13 residues. CDR1 and CDR2 from the germline V gene are SGDLS and YYNGEE. In DNA, the CDR3 is TGTGCCAGCAGCGTAGATCTGAATCAGCCCCAGCATTTT. It codes for CASSVDLNQPQHF. Complete variable domain (other parts from reference TRBV9 and TRBJ1-5): DSGVTQTPKHLITATGQRVTLRCSPRSGDLSVYWYQQSLDQGLQFLIQYYNGEERAKGNILERFSAQQFPDLHSELNLSSLELGDSALYFCASSVDLNQPQHFGDGTRLSIL.

The chain is built from TRBV27 and TRBJ1-1; D is perhaps TRBD1 (5 bases). The CDR3 spans 12 residues. Germline loops: CDR1 MNHEY, CDR2 SMNVEV (reference sequence). V was clipped by 6 bases and J by 5 bases, with 10 bases between them. The CDR3 loop reads CASSDSTTEAFF. In nucleotides, the CDR3 is TGTGCCAGCAGCGACAGTACTACTGAAGCTTTCTTT.

This clonotype occurred once. The gene calls are TRBV19 and TRBJ2-2, with no clear D. V lost 3 bases and J lost 5, with 10 bases in between. Germline values: CDR1 LNHDA, CDR2 SQIVND (reference sequence). The CDR3 runs 14 residues. The chain's CDR3 is CASSIVGSTGELFF. CDR3 coding DNA: TGTGCCAGTAGTATTGTGGGATCGACCGGGGAGCTGTTTTTT.

The CDR3 DNA follows: TGCGCCAGCACTATGACAGGGGCAAATTCACCCCTCCACTTT. Amino acids: CASTMTGANSPLHF. V and J are TRBV10-1 and TRBJ1-6; TRBD1 matches at 8 bases. With V trimmed by 7 bases and J by 7 bases, 6 bases remained unmatched. The CDR3 extends over 14 amino acids. Germline V gene data show CDR1 as WNHNN and CDR2 as SYGVQD (reference sequence).

The genes are TRBV10-3 and TRBJ1-5, with 7 bases that match TRBD1. CDR3 size: 14 residues. V was pared by 3 bases and J by 2 bases, with 1 base of the junction left unmatched. Germline V gives CDR1 ENHRY, CDR2 SYGVKD. This CDR3 is CAISDGTGNQPQHF. CDR3 nucleotides: TGTGCCATCAGTGACGGGACAGGCAATCAGCCCCAGCATTTT.

This chain connects TRBV6-1 to TRBJ2-2; D might be TRBD1 (6 bases). This CDR3 region has 15 residues. With 4 bases removed from V and 3 bases from J, the gap between germline ends came to 12 bases. Germline V gene sequence: CDR1 MNHNS, CDR2 SASEGT. CDR3 residues: CASSADRRDTGELFF. For the CDR3, the DNA is TGTGCCAGCAGTGCCGACAGGAGAGACACCGGGGAGCTGTTTTTT.

This sequence joins TRBV5-4 and TRBJ1-2; D not resolved. The CDR3 runs to 14 residues. Germline CDR1 SGHNT, CDR2 YYREEE (reference sequence). V lost 3 bases and J 9 bases, leaving 18 bases between the germline ends. CDR3 residues: CASSWGDRRYCYTF. The DNA of the CDR3 is TGTGCCAGCAGCTGGGGAGATCGACGGTATTGCTACACCTTC.

The CDR3 sequence is CASSQDRAGTPDTQYF. CDR3 nucleotides: TGTGCCAGCAGCCAAGATAGGGCCGGGACTCCAGATACGCAGTATTTT. V is TRBV14 and J is TRBJ2-3; tentative D call: TRBD2 (6 bases). The CDR3 consists of 16 residues. Deletions cut 0 bases from V and 4 bases from J, with 14 bases between. Germline V CDR1 and CDR2: SGHDN, FVKESK.

The chain combines TRBV7-8 with TRBJ2-3, with D uncertain. The germline V and J ends were trimmed by 3 bases and 2 bases, with 15 bases remaining between them. This CDR3 contains 16 residues. CDR1 is SGHVS, CDR2 FQNEAQ, per germline. The chain's CDR3 is CASSFESASPTDTQYF. In DNA, the CDR3 is TGTGCCAGCAGCTTTGAGTCGGCGTCCCCCACAGATACGCAGTATTTT.